A single sample is the source of the 27 T cell receptor beta chains below, sequenced in a study of shared clonotypes between healthy human individuals. The data were produced by immunoSEQ multiplex PCR, yet TCRdb's version contains in-frame clones alone and is incomplete. Of about 330,000 clones detected, around two thirds appear once; the ten largest clones hold 9% to 12%. Sequencing input: memory CD4+ T cells sorted from blood. Subset reported: CD45RA-negative fraction. These receptors came from a man aged 25-40 years in good health.

The V and J genes are TRBV4-1 and TRBJ2-3; 7 nucleotides line up with TRBD2. The CDR3 loop spans 14 amino acids. Germline-derived CDR1 and CDR2 are MGHRA and YSYEKL. With V trimmed by 3 bases and J by 9 bases, 9 bases remained unmatched. The CDR3 loop is CASSHPSGGDTQYF. The CDR3, as DNA: TGCGCCAGCAGCCACCCTTCGGGAGGAGACACGCAGTATTTT.

The V and J genes are TRBV5-5 and TRBJ2-7, with D possibly being TRBD1 (6 bases). The germline CDR1 and CDR2 sequences are SGHKS and YYEKEE (reference sequence). Trimming shortened V by 2 bases and J by 6 bases, and 15 bases separated the two germline ends. The CDR3 spans 14 residues. The CDR3 sequence: CASSFGQGFTEQYF. The CDR3, as DNA: TGTGCCAGCAGCTTTGGGCAGGGGTTCACCGAGCAGTACTTC.

CDR3 nucleotide sequence: TGCGCCAGCAGTCCCACGGGGGGAGGGGGTCAAGAGACCCAGTACTTC. Protein product: CASSPTGGGGQETQYF. The chain couples TRBV5-1 to TRBJ2-5; a weak D match, TRBD2 (7 bases). Trimming removed 5 bases at V and 2 bases at J, with 19 bases between. Germline V gene lookup returns CDR1 SGHRS and CDR2 YFSETQ. The CDR3 runs to 16 residues.

This chain joins TRBV12-5 and TRBJ1-4; TRBD1 agrees at 9 bases. CDR3 length: 16 amino acids. Unmatched junction bases numbered 11, after V lost 5 bases and J lost 7 bases. Germline values: CDR1 LGHNT, CDR2 FRNRAP. CDR3 DNA sequence: TGTGCTAGTGGTCACCCCAGGGACAGGGCCACTGAAAAACTGTTTTTT. Amino acids: CASGHPRDRATEKLFF.

The chain couples TRBV27 to TRBJ1-2, with TRBD1 identical over 7 bases. Germline V gene data show CDR1 as MNHEY and CDR2 as SMNVEV (reference sequence). The ends lost 6 bases at V and 0 bases at J; junction bases unmatched: 13. The CDR3 spans 17 residues. The CDR3 loop is CASRLKGAVAANYGYTF. CDR3 coding DNA: TGTGCCAGCAGACTTAAGGGGGCCGTGGCCGCTAACTATGGCTACACCTTC.

In its sample, this clone was seen a few times. J is TRBJ2-1 and V is TRBV7-2; 10 bases map to TRBD2. This CDR3 has 13 residues. In germline, CDR1 is SGHTA, CDR2 FQGNSA. V trimming: 10 bases; J trimming: 6 bases; junction bases outside the gene matches: 6. This CDR3 is CATRRLAGNEQFF. The CDR3 coding sequence is TGTGCCACACGACGACTAGCGGGCAATGAGCAGTTCTTC. Full variable domain (outside the CDR3, taken from reference TRBV7-2 and TRBJ2-1): GAGVSQSPSNKVTEKGKDVELRCDPISGHTALYWYRQSLGQGLEFLIYFQGNSAPDKSGLPSDRFSAERTGGSVSTLTIQRTQQEDSAVYLCATRRLAGNEQFFGPGTRLTVL.

This clone was seen a handful of times. The J gene is TRBJ2-2, the V gene TRBV25-1; D gene unclear. CDR1 and CDR2 from the germline V gene are MGHDK and SYGVNS. This CDR3 has 14 residues. The V and J ends lost 7 bases and 1 base respectively, with 10 bases between them. The CDR3 here is CASMADLNTGELFF. CDR3 bases: TGTGCCAGCATGGCAGACTTGAACACCGGGGAGCTGTTTTTT.

This clone was counted between two and nine times. The CDR3 protein is CASSVPGAEETQYF. In DNA form, the CDR3 reads TGTGCCAGCAGCGTACCCGGCGCCGAAGAGACCCAGTACTTC. J is TRBJ2-5 and V is TRBV5-4; D gene ambiguous. Between the trimmed V and J ends, which lost 4 bases and 3 bases, there was a span of 13 bases. CDR3 length: 14 residues. Germline V gives CDR1 SGHNT, CDR2 YYREEE (reference sequence).

This sequence joins TRBV30 and TRBJ2-4, with 8 bases lining up with TRBD1. The V gene end was trimmed by 3 bases and the J gene end by 10 bases; junction bases not matched to a gene: 5. Germline V gene sequence: CDR1 GTSNPN, CDR2 SVGIG (reference sequence). The CDR3 is 12 amino acids. The CDR3 DNA is TGTGCCTGGAGGGGGGACAGGAAAATTCAGTACTTC. Encoded protein: CAWRGDRKIQYF.

J is TRBJ2-7 and V is TRBV5-1; D gene uncertain. Trimming took off 0 bases at V and 0 bases at J, with 7 bases between the two ends. The CDR3 is made up of 14 amino acids. Germline V gene sequence: CDR1 SGHRS, CDR2 YFSETQ. The DNA of the CDR3 is TGCGCCAGCAGCTTGGCAGCAGGCTCCTACGAGCAGTACTTC. Its protein product is CASSLAAGSYEQYF.

The V and J genes are TRBV19 and TRBJ1-1, with D tentatively TRBD1 (6 bases). CDR1 is LNHDA, CDR2 SQIVND, per germline (reference sequence). The CDR3 is made up of 13 amino acids. The V end was cut by 6 bases, the J end by 3 bases, with 11 bases between. In nucleotides, the CDR3 is TGTGCCAGTAGATCGGACAGTGACACTGAAGCTTTCTTT. It translates to CASRSDSDTEAFF.

The chain couples TRBV30 to TRBJ1-1, with a tentative D call TRBD1 (6 bases). CDR3 length: 16 amino acids. The V end was cut by 3 bases, the J end by 0 bases, with 17 bases between. From germline, CDR1 is GTSNPN and CDR2 SVGIG (reference sequence). The CDR3 region is CAWREQGFSLNTEAFF. DNA for the CDR3: TGTGCCTGGAGAGAACAGGGATTTTCATTGAACACTGAAGCTTTCTTT.

The chain has TRBV2 and TRBJ2-1; possible D gene TRBD2, 6 bases. Deletions cut 1 base from V and 10 bases from J, with 11 bases between. Germline V CDR1 and CDR2: SNHLY, FYNNEI. This CDR3 comprises 13 residues. This chain's CDR3 is CASSEGLLAEQFF. CDR3 nucleotide sequence: TGTGCCAGCAGTGAAGGTTTGCTAGCGGAGCAGTTCTTC.

This clone was recorded only once. This rearrangement joins TRBV6-5 to TRBJ2-5, with D maybe TRBD2 (5 bases). CDR1 is MNHEY, CDR2 SVGAGI, per germline. The CDR3 runs 16 residues. Trimming removed 4 bases from V and 2 bases from J, with 17 bases in between. This CDR3 reads CASSSPRGRTQETQYF. CDR3 nucleotides: TGTGCCAGCAGTTCTCCCCGTGGGAGAACTCAAGAGACCCAGTACTTC.

Only a few counts were recorded for this clone. This chain links TRBV11-3 with TRBJ1-1, with D uncertain. Germline loops: CDR1 SGHNT, CDR2 YENEEA. V was shortened by 5 bases and J by 1 base, with 8 bases between the two germline ends. CDR3 length: 13 residues. The CDR3 loop reads CASSARRNTEAFF. CDR3 bases: TGTGCCAGCAGCGCCAGGAGGAACACTGAAGCTTTCTTT.

The chain carries TRBV29-1 and TRBJ2-7, with a tentative D call TRBD2 (7 bases). Germline CDR1 reads SQVTM; CDR2 reads ANQGSEA. V was trimmed by 6 bases and J by 2 bases, leaving 23 bases between them. CDR3 length equals 16 residues. The CDR3 region has the DNA TGCAGCGTGATAGGACGGGGGGCTAGCGTACCCTACGAGCAGTACTTC. This gives the protein CSVIGRGASVPYEQYF.

V is TRBV28 and J is TRBJ1-3, with D perhaps matching TRBD1 (5 bases). The CDR3 loop spans 16 amino acids. V lost 7 bases to trimming and J lost 0 bases, with 16 bases between them. From germline, CDR1 is MDHEN and CDR2 SYDVKM. In DNA, the CDR3 is TGTGCCAGCACTCGTGGGGGGGAAATCTCTGGAAACACCATATATTTT. Its protein is CASTRGGEISGNTIYF.

The CDR3 sequence is CASSASTRGPYGYTF. In DNA, the CDR3 is TGTGCCAGCAGTGCTTCTACCAGGGGGCCCTATGGCTACACCTTC. The V gene is TRBV2, the J gene TRBJ1-2; the match to TRBD1 covers 8 bases. CDR3 size: 15 residues. Germline CDR1 is SNHLY and CDR2 is FYNNEI. The J segment lost 4 bases and the V segment lost 4 bases, leaving 8 bases of the junction unmatched.

This clone was seen a few times. Other DNA sequences from this sample encode an identical CDR3 as well. The chain recombines TRBV5-1 with TRBJ2-3; D uncertain. The V end lost 3 bases, the J end lost 6 bases, and 11 bases lay between the germline ends. In germline, CDR1 is SGHRS, CDR2 YFSETQ. The CDR3 runs to 13 residues. CDR3 amino acids: CASSSAPSDTQYF. CDR3 nucleotide sequence: TGCGCCAGCAGCTCCGCCCCGAGCGATACGCAGTATTTT.

The table lists this clone with many counts. The V and J genes are TRBV6-5 and TRBJ2-5, with TRBD2 identical over 11 bases. This CDR3 region has 15 residues. V lost 5 bases to trimming and J lost 3 bases; unmatched junction nucleotides: 5. The germline V gene has CDR1 MNHEY and CDR2 SVGAGI. CDR3 bases: TGTGCCAGCAGTCACACACTAGCGGGGGAAGAGACCCAGTACTTC. It encodes CASSHTLAGEETQYF.

This clone was seen a handful of times. The gene calls are TRBV6-5 and TRBJ1-2; D is unresolved. The CDR3 loop spans 12 amino acids. V was shortened by 6 bases and J by 8 bases, with 13 bases between the two germline ends. CDR1 and CDR2 from the germline V gene are MNHEY and SVGAGI. CDR3 in amino acids: CASRYQDGGYTF. In DNA form, the CDR3 reads TGTGCCAGCAGGTACCAAGATGGAGGCTACACCTTC.

V and J are TRBV2 and TRBJ1-3; TRBD1 matches at 12 bases. With 7 bases clipped from V and 4 bases from J, the junction kept 8 bases outside the gene matches. The germline gives CDR1 SNHLY, CDR2 FYNNEI. There are 16 residues in the CDR3. This CDR3 is CASTGGTGGAGNTIYF. The DNA of the CDR3 is TGTGCCAGCACAGGCGGGACAGGGGGCGCCGGAAACACCATATATTTT.

The chain links TRBV19 to TRBJ1-4; D not certain. This CDR3 contains 14 residues. Trimming left V 2 bases short and J 5 bases short, with 9 bases between. The germline gives CDR1 LNHDA, CDR2 SQIVND (reference sequence). Written as DNA, the CDR3 is TGTGCCAGTAGTATAAAAGGACGGAATGAAAAACTGTTTTTT. This translates into CASSIKGRNEKLFF.

The chain uses TRBV11-2 and TRBJ1-2; D may be TRBD1 (5 bases). Trimming removed 0 bases from V and 3 bases from J, with 11 bases in between. The CDR3 sequence is 15 residues long. The germline V gene has CDR1 SGHAT and CDR2 FQNNGV. In DNA, the CDR3 is TGTGCCAGCAGCTTAGAACGGGGCTCCTACTATGGCTACACCTTC. Amino acids: CASSLERGSYYGYTF.

The J gene is TRBJ2-1, the V gene TRBV14; 11 bases agree with TRBD2. Trimming took 4 bases from V and 7 from J; bases not matched to a gene: 9. Germline CDR1 SGHDN, CDR2 FVKESK. The CDR3 has 16 residues. Written as DNA, the CDR3 is TGTGCCAGCAGCCCCAGGTTCCGGACTAGCGGGAATGAGCAGTTCTTC. It encodes CASSPRFRTSGNEQFF.

This clone was observed once. This chain uses TRBV18 with TRBJ1-6; 7 nucleotides match TRBD1. Germline CDR1 and CDR2: KGHSH and LQKENI. Trimming took 4 bases from V and 5 from J; bases not matched to a gene: 8. This CDR3 has 16 amino acids. The CDR3 is CASSQRSGTDNSPLHF. The CDR3 DNA sequence: TGTGCCAGCTCACAGAGGTCCGGGACAGATAATTCACCCCTCCACTTT. The full variable domain, with the rest looked up from reference TRBV18 and TRBJ1-6, is NAGVMQNPRHLVRRRGQEARLRCSPMKGHSHVYWYRQLPEEGLKFMVYLQKENIIDESGMPKERFSAEFPKEGPSILRIQQVVRGDSAAYFCASSQRSGTDNSPLHFGNGTRLTVT.

The chain joins TRBV7-2 to TRBJ1-1, with D unclear. The CDR3 runs 15 residues. Germline V gives CDR1 SGHTA, CDR2 FQGNSA. Deletions cut 3 bases from V and 0 bases from J, with 11 bases between. Written as DNA, the CDR3 is TGTGCCAGCAGCTTGACCAGAAGCATGAACACTGAAGCTTTCTTT. The encoded protein is CASSLTRSMNTEAFF.